The entry below describes one T cell receptor beta chain. Its antigen remains unknown. The assay used was immunoSEQ (version v3.0), run at survey level. Using immunoSEQ multiplex PCR, the repertoire was profiled, and TCRdb retains in-frame clones only, with some absent. The data show around 30,000 clones, 95% seen once. This record comes from a study of long-term antiretroviral therapy in people with HIV. Study observations and caveats: Pre-ART clonal expansion yielded clones that dominated the repertoire at all time points.

Trimming stripped 2 bases from V and 2 bases from J, with 15 bases between. The germline V gene encodes CDR1 MNHEY and CDR2 SVGAGI. The CDR3 has 16 amino acids. Sequencing was performed on unsorted PBMCs, taken 5.3 years after starting antiretroviral therapy. This TCR was sampled from a man aged 25-45 years with HIV. The V call is TRBV6-5, the J call TRBJ1-2; no firm D call. CDR3 DNA: TGTGCCAGCAGTTACACCCGGAGTAGATTGAACTATGGCTACACCTTC. It is translated as CASSYTRSRLNYGYTF.